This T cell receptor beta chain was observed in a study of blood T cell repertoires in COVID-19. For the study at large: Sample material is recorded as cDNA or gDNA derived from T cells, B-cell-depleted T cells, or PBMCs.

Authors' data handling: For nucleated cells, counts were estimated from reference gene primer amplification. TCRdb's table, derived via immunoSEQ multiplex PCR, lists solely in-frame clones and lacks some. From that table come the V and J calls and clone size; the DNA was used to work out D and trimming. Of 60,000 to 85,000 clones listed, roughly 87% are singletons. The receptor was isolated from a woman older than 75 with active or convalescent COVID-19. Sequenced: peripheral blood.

CDR3 sequence (DNA): TGTGCCAGCAGTCGGACTAGCGGGATCACAGATACGCAGTATTTT. This encodes CASSRTSGITDTQYF. This sequence joins TRBV6-5 and TRBJ2-3; TRBD2 matches at 12 bases. The CDR3 contains 15 residues. Germline V gene data show CDR1 as MNHEY and CDR2 as SVGAGI. Trimming cost V 5 bases and J 2 bases; bases outside gene matches: 2.